Below are 19 T cell receptor beta chains sequenced from a single sample in a study of T cells in tumors after PD-1 blockade. Produced via immunoSEQ multiplex PCR; TCRdb's table is partial and in-frame only. The repertoire holds about 25,000 clones, with roughly four fifths as singletons. Sequenced here: PBMCs, sampled after anti-PD-1 treatment. Every receptor here comes from a human donor with basal cell carcinoma.

This clone has only a few counts. This chain links TRBV7-9 with TRBJ1-2; 10 nucleotides match TRBD1. V lost 3 bases and J lost 1; bases outside the gene matches: 2. The CDR3 runs 15 residues. In germline, CDR1 is SEHNR, CDR2 FQNEAQ (reference sequence). CDR3 residues: CASSFGDRGNYGYTF. In nucleotides, the CDR3 is TGTGCCAGCAGCTTCGGGGACAGGGGTAACTATGGCTACACCTTC.

The genes are TRBV5-1 and TRBJ2-3, with TRBD1 as a possible D gene (5 bases). This CDR3 has 14 amino acids. The germline V gene has CDR1 SGHRS and CDR2 YFSETQ. Trimming shortened V by 7 bases and J by 6 bases, and 18 bases separated the two germline ends. CDR3 amino acids: CASVGRYGGDTQYF. The CDR3 coding sequence is TGCGCCAGCGTGGGGCGATATGGTGGGGATACGCAGTATTTT.

This clone was picked up one time. The V gene is TRBV5-4, the J gene TRBJ1-1; TRBD1 is a possible D gene (6 bases). Trimming cost V 9 bases and J 0 bases, with 15 bases left between them. Germline lookup yields CDR1 SGHNT and CDR2 YYREEE (reference sequence). This CDR3 is built from 14 residues. In DNA, the CDR3 is TGTGCCACCTTTTCACAGGGTTTGAACACTGAAGCTTTCTTT. Translation: CATFSQGLNTEAFF.

This clone was detected only a few times. This rearrangement joins TRBV30 to TRBJ1-5; D gene uncertain. CDR1 and CDR2 from the germline V gene are GTSNPN and SVGIG (reference sequence). Deletions cut 4 bases from V and 0 bases from J, with 7 bases between. The CDR3 is 13 amino acids. CDR3 nucleotide sequence: TGTGCCTGGACCGCCGATAGCAATCAGCCCCAGCATTTT. This encodes CAWTADSNQPQHF.

Only one count was recorded for this clone. The genes are TRBV4-1 and TRBJ2-3; either TRBD1 or TRBD2 may supply D (5 bases each). The V end was cut by 3 bases, the J end by 6 bases, with 16 bases between. This CDR3 has 15 amino acids. CDR1 MGHRA and CDR2 YSYEKL come from the germline V gene. As DNA, the CDR3 is TGCGCCAGCAGCCAGATGGGACCGCGCAGGGATACGCAGTATTTT. As protein: CASSQMGPRRDTQYF.

This chain uses TRBV18 with TRBJ2-3; possibly TRBD2 for D (6 bases). Trimming left V 3 bases short and J 0 bases short, with 16 bases between. The CDR3 spans 17 residues. Per germline, CDR1 KGHSH and CDR2 LQKENI. CDR3 region: CASSPPSEGTSTDTQYF. The DNA of the CDR3 is TGTGCCAGCTCACCCCCTTCGGAGGGGACTAGCACAGATACGCAGTATTTT.

The gene calls are TRBV3-1 (or the pseudogene TRBV3-2) and TRBJ2-7; D gene ambiguous. Trimming took 4 bases from V and 3 from J, leaving 4 bases between them. There are 11 residues in the CDR3. The germline gives CDR1 LGHDT, CDR2 YNNKEL (reference sequence). CDR3 nucleotide sequence: TGTGCCAGCAGCCGTAGCTACGAGCAGTACTTC. Amino acids: CASSRSYEQYF.

The gene calls are TRBV7-9 and TRBJ2-3; D possibly corresponds to TRBD1 (6 bases). V shed 5 bases and J shed 2 bases, with 11 bases lying between them. CDR1 and CDR2 (germline): SEHNR, FQNEAQ (reference sequence). The CDR3 has 14 residues. This CDR3 is CASSPGHPTDTQYF. CDR3 bases: TGTGCCAGCAGCCCGGGACACCCCACAGATACGCAGTATTTT.

The V gene is TRBV4-1, the J gene TRBJ2-1, with 9 bases fitting TRBD2. Germline lookup yields CDR1 MGHRA and CDR2 YSYEKL. There are 16 residues in the CDR3. With V trimmed by 1 base and J by 3 bases, 4 bases remained unmatched. CDR3 residues: CASSQGSAGGYNEQFF. In nucleotides, the CDR3 is TGCGCCAGCAGCCAAGGCTCAGCGGGAGGCTACAATGAGCAGTTCTTC.

The chain uses TRBV6-5 and TRBJ2-5, with TRBD1 matching 9 bases. The germline V gene encodes CDR1 MNHEY and CDR2 SVGAGI. V was pared by 5 bases and J by 5 bases, with 3 bases of the junction left unmatched. The CDR3 is 13 amino acids. CDR3 loop: CASSRDRDETQYF. CDR3 DNA sequence: TGTGCCAGCAGTCGGGACAGGGATGAGACCCAGTACTTC.

The sample holds a few counts of this clone. This rearrangement joins TRBV10-3 to TRBJ1-5, with D perhaps TRBD1 (6 bases). The germline V gene has CDR1 ENHRY and CDR2 SYGVKD. With 4 bases removed from V and 1 base from J, the gap between germline ends came to 11 bases. The CDR3 consists of 15 residues. The CDR3 DNA sequence: TGTGCCATCAGTGTAGGGGACAACAGCAATCAGCCCCAGCATTTT. This sequence encodes CAISVGDNSNQPQHF.

The chain couples TRBV6-5 to TRBJ1-5; 8 nucleotides align to TRBD1. This CDR3 has 13 residues. The J segment lost 3 bases and the V segment lost 8 bases, leaving 3 bases of the junction unmatched. From germline, CDR1 is MNHEY and CDR2 SVGAGI. CDR3 coding DNA: TGTGCCAGCCGGACAGGGAACAATCAGCCCCAGCATTTT. This gives the protein CASRTGNNQPQHF.

The rearrangement joins TRBV7-3 to TRBJ1-1, with D possibly TRBD1 on 5 matching bases. CDR1 SGHTA and CDR2 FQGTGA come from the germline V gene. This CDR3 contains 13 residues. V was trimmed by 1 base and J by 4 bases, leaving 7 bases between them. Written as DNA, the CDR3 is TGTGCCAGCAGCTTAAAAGGGACCACTGAAGCTTTCTTT. Protein sequence: CASSLKGTTEAFF.

In this sample, this clone turned up a few times. The V gene is TRBV6-5, the J gene TRBJ1-1, with 7 bases matching TRBD1. With 6 bases clipped from V and 6 bases from J, the junction kept 13 bases outside the gene matches. The CDR3 has 15 amino acids. The germline CDR1 and CDR2 sequences are MNHEY and SVGAGI. This chain's CDR3 is CASRPPQGRGSEAFF. The CDR3 coding sequence is TGTGCCAGCAGACCCCCCCAGGGCAGGGGGTCTGAAGCTTTCTTT.

The rearrangement links TRBV11-3 to TRBJ2-3; maybe TRBD2 (6 bases). Looked up from germline, CDR1 is SGHNT and CDR2 is YENEEA. Trimming cost V 3 bases and J 1 base, with 11 bases left between them. The CDR3 extends over 15 amino acids. The CDR3 DNA follows: TGTGCCAGCAGCTTCGGCCAGCGGGGCACAGATACGCAGTATTTT. Translating it yields CASSFGQRGTDTQYF.

The table lists this clone with a count of one. J is TRBJ2-5 and V is TRBV5-1, with TRBD1 identical over 10 bases. The CDR3 has 16 amino acids. V trimming: 4 bases; J trimming: 5 bases; junction bases outside the gene matches: 11. Germline lookup yields CDR1 SGHRS and CDR2 YFSETQ. CDR3 DNA sequence: TGCGCCAGCAGCGCGTCCGGACAGGGGGTTTCGGAGACCCAGTACTTC. Translating gives CASSASGQGVSETQYF. Full variable domain (outside the CDR3, taken from reference TRBV5-1 and TRBJ2-5): KAGVTQTPRYLIKTRGQQVTLSCSPISGHRSVSWYQQTPGQGLQFLFEYFSETQRNKGNFPGRFSGRQFSNSRSEMNVSTLELGDSALYLCASSASGQGVSETQYFGPGTRLLVL.

The rearrangement joins TRBV5-1 to TRBJ1-1; D is unresolved. This CDR3 is built from 13 residues. Germline V gene data show CDR1 as SGHRS and CDR2 as YFSETQ. V lost 6 bases and J lost 9, with 18 bases in between. CDR3 DNA sequence: TGCGCCAGCACCAACGGTGTGAGCTCTCAAGCTTTCTTT. It specifies CASTNGVSSQAFF.

The chain has TRBV30 and TRBJ1-6; 10 bases line up with TRBD1. Germline assignment: CDR1 GTSNPN and CDR2 SVGIG (reference sequence). The CDR3 is made up of 14 amino acids. Trimming cost V 3 bases and J 7 bases; bases outside gene matches: 3. CDR3 in amino acids: CAWRGGQGNSPLHF. The DNA of the CDR3 is TGTGCCTGGAGGGGGGGACAGGGGAATTCACCCCTCCACTTT.

This clone was counted a few times. V is TRBV5-5 and J is TRBJ1-1, with 7 positions matching TRBD1. This CDR3 contains 15 residues. With V trimmed by 5 bases and J by 8 bases, 15 bases remained unmatched. Per germline, CDR1 SGHKS and CDR2 YYEKEE (reference sequence). CDR3 sequence: CASRLSPGGLWEAFF. The CDR3 DNA follows: TGTGCCAGCAGACTTAGCCCAGGGGGGCTTTGGGAAGCTTTCTTT.